This is a list of T cell receptor beta chains from one sample in a study of T-cell reconstitution after alpha-beta-depleted transplantation in children. A single record per CDR3 protein comes from TCRdb applying MiXCR to the PCR reads. The sample holds fewer than 750,000 distinct CDR3 sequences; 20% to 25% are singletons and the top ten take 13% to 15%. Sequences were derived from PBMCs, mostly from graft donor cells, sampled 360 days after TCRalphabeta/CD19-depleted stem cell transplant. The receptors here all came from a boy less than two years old who had a stem cell transplant for acute myeloid leukemia, so the T cells may come from the graft donor. The CDR3 runs from the conserved cysteine through the conserved F or W.

V | CDR3
TRBV15 | CATSRLGRDNQPQHF
TRBV10-2 | CASSDRGLTDTQYF
TRBV2 | CATPGTGSEREQFF
TRBV12-3/TRBV12-4 | CAISLARFPTGLLEDTQYF
TRBV29-1 | CSVEEGGVAKNIQYF
TRBV28 | CASWTGGYNEQFF
TRBV29-1 | CSVLGGSEQYF
TRBV7-2 | CASSSSSGGPLETQYF
TRBV29-1 | CSVGGRGVLSYEQYF
TRBV10-3 | CAISDTLSGKPYNEQFF
TRBV29-1 | CSSTGYTEAFF
TRBV20-1 | CSASRQGEKLFF
TRBV14 | CASSRSGEQFF
TRBV7-2 | CASRFTGTSGETQYF
TRBV18 | CASSPGVAGTSEQYF
TRBV15 | CATSRERDYSGSHTGELFF
TRBV5-1 | CASSLAGTDLNTEAFF
TRBV6-2/TRBV6-3 | CASSYYPLTYEQYF
TRBV7-2 | CASSLVSFEETQYF
TRBV7-8 | CASSLPGRFNEKLFF
TRBV15 | CATQGQISDTQYF
TRBV20-1 | CSARDLPRGRNEQFF
TRBV7-2 | CASSLERTLAKNIQYF
TRBV20-1 | CSAPPVASGDKWDTQYF
TRBV5-1 | CASSFRGGNTEAFF
TRBV2 | CASSVGRSDTQYF
TRBV29-1 | CSEATSGGSNEQFF
TRBV5-1 | CASRGPGGEQFF
TRBV10-2 | CASSELQGGGTQYF
TRBV11-2 | CASSSYRDKFLSGANVLTF
TRBV20-1 | CSAKIRGSGNQPQHF
TRBV27 | CASSLRESSYNEQFF
TRBV6-5 | CASSYSDVGEKLFF
TRBV5-1 | CASSLDGVVNQPQHF
TRBV6-1 | CASAEGAADTQYF
TRBV24-1 | CATSGWGMNTGELFF
TRBV20-1 | CSASMGTDTQYF
TRBV20-1 | CSARDLRQVRDEQYF
TRBV12-3/TRBV12-4 | CASSLRPQTGELFF
TRBV6-1 | CASSAGTGYNEQFF
TRBV20-1 | CSARDRSQGNTIYF
TRBV14 | CASSQGYRGRRTEAFF
TRBV24-1 | CATSDTSLNEQFF